The 5 T cell receptor beta chains below were found in one sample sequenced in a study of T-cell memory formation after mild COVID-19. TCRdb re-analysed the 5' RACE reads in MiXCR, keeping a single row per CDR3 protein. This sample has some 410,000 distinct CDR3 sequences, with about a quarter found just once. The sequenced sample consisted of PBMCs or a T cell subset sorted from them (not recorded which). The receptors stem from an adult woman who had mild COVID-19 (a few samples of this study predate the infection). Cell type and time point are not known.

The J gene is TRBJ2-7, the V gene TRBV7-9; 8 positions agree with TRBD1. CDR3 length: 16 amino acids. Trimming removed 1 base from V and 2 bases from J; junction bases left unmatched: 7. Germline CDR1 and CDR2: SEHNR and FQNEAQ (reference sequence). This chain's CDR3 is CASSLVFGQGAYEQYF. In DNA, the CDR3 is TGTGCCAGCAGCTTAGTATTCGGACAGGGCGCCTACGAGCAGTACTTC.

V usage is TRBV5-1 and J usage is TRBJ2-5; 8 bases fit TRBD2. This CDR3 is 16 amino acids long. Germline trimming cut 0 bases from V and 5 bases from J; bases unmatched to any gene: 9. The germline V gene has CDR1 SGHRS and CDR2 YFSETQ. CDR3 region: CASSLVSSGYGETQYF. The CDR3 region has the DNA TGCGCCAGCAGCTTGGTTTCTAGCGGGTATGGCGAGACCCAGTACTTC.

V usage is TRBV29-1 and J usage is TRBJ2-7; 8 bases match TRBD1. After removal of 3 bases from V and 2 bases from J, the junction contained 6 bases not matched to a gene. Looked up from germline, CDR1 is SQVTM and CDR2 is ANQGSEA. The length of the CDR3 is 14 residues. The CDR3 nucleotides read TGCAGCGTTGAGGGACAGGCCTTACCCTACGAGCAGTACTTC. It yields the protein CSVEGQALPYEQYF.

V usage is TRBV20-1 and J usage is TRBJ1-5; 9 positions agree with TRBD1. Germline lookup yields CDR1 DFQATT and CDR2 SNEGSKA (reference sequence). The CDR3 sequence is 18 residues long. V was pared by 0 bases and J by 0 bases, with 9 bases of the junction left unmatched. The CDR3 DNA follows: TGCAGTGCTAGAGATGGGACAGGGCTCCCTTATAGCAATCAGCCCCAGCATTTT. This encodes CSARDGTGLPYSNQPQHF.

This clonotype showed up just a few times. V is TRBV10-2 and J is TRBJ1-5; possibly TRBD1 for D (5 bases). The germline gives CDR1 WSHSY, CDR2 SAAADI. V was pared by 6 bases and J by 5 bases, with 17 bases between. The CDR3 sequence is 15 residues long. The CDR3 DNA reads as TGCGCCAGCAGCCATGGACGTCGGGGGGATCAGCCCCAGCATTTT. Amino acids: CASSHGRRGDQPQHF.